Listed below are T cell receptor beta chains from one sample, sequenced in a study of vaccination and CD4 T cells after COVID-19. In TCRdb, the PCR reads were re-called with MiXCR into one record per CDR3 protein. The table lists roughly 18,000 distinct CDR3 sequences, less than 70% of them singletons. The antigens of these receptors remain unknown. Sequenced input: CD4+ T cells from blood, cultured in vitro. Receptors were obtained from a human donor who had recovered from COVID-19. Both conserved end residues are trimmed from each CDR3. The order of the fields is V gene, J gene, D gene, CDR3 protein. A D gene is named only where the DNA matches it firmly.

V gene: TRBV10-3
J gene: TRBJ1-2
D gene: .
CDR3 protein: AISEFLENYGYT

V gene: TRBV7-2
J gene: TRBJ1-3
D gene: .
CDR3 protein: ASRSGPGGNTIY

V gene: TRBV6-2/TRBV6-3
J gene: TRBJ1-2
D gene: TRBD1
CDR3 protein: ASSLIRDSYGYT

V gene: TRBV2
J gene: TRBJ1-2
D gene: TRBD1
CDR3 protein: ASARDREGYGYT

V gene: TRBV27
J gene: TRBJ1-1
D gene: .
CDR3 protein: ASSPYRNTEAF

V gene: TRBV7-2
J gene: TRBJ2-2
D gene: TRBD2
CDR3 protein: ASSSTGRGEELF

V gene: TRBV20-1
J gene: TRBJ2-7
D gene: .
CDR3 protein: SARDFSGSYEQY

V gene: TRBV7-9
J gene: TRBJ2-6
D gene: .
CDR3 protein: ASSSPDVIRTEGYAGANVLT

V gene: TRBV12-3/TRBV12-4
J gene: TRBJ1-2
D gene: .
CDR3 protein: ASSPTLGPSYGYT

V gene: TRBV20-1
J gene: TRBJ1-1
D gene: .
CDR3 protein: SASAAMNTEAF

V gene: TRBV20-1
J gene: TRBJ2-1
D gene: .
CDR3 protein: SARDLQGANEQF

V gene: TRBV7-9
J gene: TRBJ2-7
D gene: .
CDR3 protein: ASSSTLGNSEEQY

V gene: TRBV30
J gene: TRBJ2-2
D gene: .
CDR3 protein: AWSVRSRISNTGELF

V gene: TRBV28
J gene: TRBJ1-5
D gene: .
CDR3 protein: ASSPYSNQPQH

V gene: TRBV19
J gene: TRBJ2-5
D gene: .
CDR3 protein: ASSPPFGTQY

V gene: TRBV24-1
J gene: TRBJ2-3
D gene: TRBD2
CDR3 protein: ATSSTSGRSDTQY

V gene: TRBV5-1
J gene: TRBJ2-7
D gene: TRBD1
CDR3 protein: ASGRDSQTYEQY

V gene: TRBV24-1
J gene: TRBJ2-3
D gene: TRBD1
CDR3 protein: ATSDLRVTGKDTQY

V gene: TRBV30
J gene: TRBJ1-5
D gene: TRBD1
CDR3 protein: AWSETGVGRPQH

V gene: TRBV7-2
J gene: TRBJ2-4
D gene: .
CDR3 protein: ASSLGSAVAKNIQY

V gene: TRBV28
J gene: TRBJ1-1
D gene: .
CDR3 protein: ASSPLPPGGAGRAF

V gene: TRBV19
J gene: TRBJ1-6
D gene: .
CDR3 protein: ASNRGKQHNSPLH

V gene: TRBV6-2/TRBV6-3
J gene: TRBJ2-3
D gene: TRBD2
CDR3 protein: ASSSGLAGATDTQY

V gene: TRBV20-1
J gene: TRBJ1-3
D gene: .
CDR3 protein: SASGGSGNTIY

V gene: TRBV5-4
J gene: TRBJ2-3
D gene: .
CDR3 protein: ASSLEAVTDTQY

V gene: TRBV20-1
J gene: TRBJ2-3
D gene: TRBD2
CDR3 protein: SARTPLAGGEIDTQY

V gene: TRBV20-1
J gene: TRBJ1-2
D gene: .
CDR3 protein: SARDPEAYYGYT

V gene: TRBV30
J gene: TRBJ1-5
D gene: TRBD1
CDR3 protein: AWSVPGPGGDQPQH

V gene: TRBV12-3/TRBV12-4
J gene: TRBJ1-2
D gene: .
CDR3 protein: ASSQSQGGYGYT

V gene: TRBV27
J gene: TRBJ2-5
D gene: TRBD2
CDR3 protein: ASSSGRGRAQY

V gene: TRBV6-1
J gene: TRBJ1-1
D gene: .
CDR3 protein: ASSVRNEGRDGF

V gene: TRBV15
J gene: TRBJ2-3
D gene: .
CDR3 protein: ATSPGRNTQY

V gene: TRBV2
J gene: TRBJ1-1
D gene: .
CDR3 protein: ASTAGQRMNTEAF

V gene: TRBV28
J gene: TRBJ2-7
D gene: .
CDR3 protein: ASSFGGSAYEQY

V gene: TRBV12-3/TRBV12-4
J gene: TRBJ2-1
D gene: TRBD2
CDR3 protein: ASSLGTSLLDEQF

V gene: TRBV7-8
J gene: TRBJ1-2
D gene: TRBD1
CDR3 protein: ASSPRTGGVFGYT

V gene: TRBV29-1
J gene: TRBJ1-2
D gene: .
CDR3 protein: SLRLDYGYT

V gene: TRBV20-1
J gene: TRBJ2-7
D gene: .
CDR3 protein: SATRTAAYEQY

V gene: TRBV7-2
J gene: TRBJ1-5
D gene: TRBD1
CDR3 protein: ASSLPGTAINQPQH

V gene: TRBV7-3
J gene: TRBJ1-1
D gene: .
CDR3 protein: ASSPGQNTEAF

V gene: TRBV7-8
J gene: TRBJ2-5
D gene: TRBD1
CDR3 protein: ATRPTGTGRETQY

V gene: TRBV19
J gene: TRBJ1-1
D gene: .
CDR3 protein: ASRGGGWNTEAF

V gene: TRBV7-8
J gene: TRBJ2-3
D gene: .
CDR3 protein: ASSLVEGSTDTQY